Described below is a single TCR beta chain sequence and its context. What antigen it recognizes has not been identified. The record has no base qualities; no much larger clone is one base away. This sample stems from a study of blood T cell repertoires in COVID-19 (dated by TCRdb to the early 2020s). A note on the overall study: The collaborator samples originated in the United States, Italy and Spain and spanned the acute and convalescent phases of COVID-19. Samples were obtained from the ongoing ImmuneRACE study (first 160 participants) and from over 1,000 subjects provided by 6 global collaborators. Where HLA class I and class II types were available, the types were taken from metadata supplied by the sample provider, not from assay-based typing. Sample metadata almost always included a de-identified subject ID, COVID-19 status, age in years and sex. Deeply sampled blood TCRbeta repertoires from subjects exposed to, actively infected with, or recovered from COVID-19 were included in the dataset. The repertoires were released in a freely available public database intended as a resource for research on the immune response to SARS-CoV-2. The material from the prospective study consisted of cDNA or gDNA derived from T cells, B-cell-depleted T cells, or PBMCs. The study at large found these results: Clinical and demographic metadata were provided uncurated, with the amount varying by source and participant.

The collaborating institutions used their own protocols to collect whole blood in K2EDTA tubes. For TCRbeta analysis, collaborator samples were shipped as frozen whole blood, as isolated PBMCs, or as DNA extracted from either sample type. Sequences SGHVS (CDR1) and FQNEAQ (CDR2) are obtained from the germline V gene. The CDR3 holds 15 amino acids from the cysteine to the phenylalanine. Only CDR3 DNA is held: 45 bases, read in frame from base 1. Germline trimming: 5 bases from V, 10 bases from J; junction bases outside gene matches: 9. The immunoSEQ Assay, a bias-controlled multiplex PCR, was used to amplify TCRbeta CDR3 regions from genomic DNA. In the source study's methods: The number of nucleated cells in each sample was estimated from the amplification of reference gene primers within the assay. To quantify the absolute abundance of each unique TCRbeta CDR3 rearrangement, sequence reads were collapsed and filtered. For each sample, productive Simpson clonality was calculated as the square root of Simpson's diversity index across productive rearrangements. As stored in TCRdb, this immuneACCESS dataset retains in-frame rearrangements with V and J assigned. A fraction of the clones does not appear; measured against another copy, unresolved V genes explain less than half of the discrepancy, and the remainder lacks a known reason. That table gives V, J and clone size, and the DNA gave D and trimming. The sample records some 250,000 clones, around 83% of which are singletons. In total, the top ten clones hold roughly 5.7% of the sample.

The chain was built from TRBV7-8 and TRBJ2-3, with 13 junctional bases fitting TRBD2. This sequence was found in a man at least 80 years old with acute or convalescent COVID-19. Source material: peripheral blood. Read as DNA, the sequence is TGTGCCAGCAGCCCCGGGACTAGCGGGGTTTTGGCGCAGTATTTT. This sequence encodes CASSPGTSGVLAQYF.